This TCR beta chain was sequenced during a study of OX40 agonist ivuxolimab in advanced cancers. CDR3 length equals 18 residues. Germline CDR1 and CDR2: LGHNT and FRNRAP. The V and J ends lost 0 bases and 6 bases respectively, with 21 bases between them. The assay was immunoSEQ multiplex PCR, and TCRdb's table has in-frame clones only and misses some. This sample has roughly 80,000 clones, with approximately 89% found just once. Enrollment shut out patients with autoimmune disease history or systemic immunosuppression. Blood was sampled at baseline, cycle 4 day 1, and cycle 7 day 1. The chain employs TRBV12-5 and TRBJ2-1, with D perhaps given as TRBD1 or TRBD2 (5 bases each). Source: CD4+ or CD8+ T cells sorted from blood, taken in a trial of the OX40 agonist ivuxolimab. The receptor's source is an adult with an advanced solid tumor such as melanoma, head and neck, liver or kidney cancer. The CDR3 reads CASGLVPDGLSGGNEQFF. In nucleotides, the CDR3 is TGTGCTAGTGGTTTGGTACCCGACGGACTCTCTGGGGGCAATGAGCAGTTCTTC. The full variable domain, completed using reference TRBV12-5 and TRBJ2-1, is DARVTQTPRHKVTEMGQEVTMRCQPILGHNTVFWYRQTMMQGLELLAYFRNRAPLDDSGMPKDRFSAEMPDATLATLKIQPSEPRDSAVYFCASGLVPDGLSGGNEQFFGPGTRLTVL.